This T cell receptor (beta chain) was sequenced during a study of blood T cell repertoires in COVID-19. Study as a whole: From the United States, Italy and Spain came samples of acute and convalescent COVID-19. T cells, B-cell-depleted T cells, or PBMCs supplied cDNA or gDNA.

Authors' data handling: Reference gene primer amplification in the assay estimated nucleated cell counts. Profiled with immunoSEQ multiplex PCR; TCRdb holds only in-frame clones, not every one. V and J calls plus clone size are reproduced from that table; the DNA served to infer D and trimming. This sample has 97,000 or so clones; 90% occur once, and the top ten carry about 5.5%. Germline V gives CDR1 SGHNT, CDR2 YENEEA. The CDR3 is made up of 17 amino acids. V was clipped by 5 bases and J by 4 bases; unmatched bases: 8. This clonotype was obtained from a man aged 50-60 years with acute or convalescent COVID-19. V is TRBV11-3 and J is TRBJ2-2, with 12 bases matching TRBD2. Sequences were obtained from peripheral blood. CDR3 DNA: TGTGCCAGCAGCATTGGACTAGCGGGAACGGGCACCGGGGAGCTGTTTTTT. This translates into CASSIGLAGTGTGELFF.